Below, one TCR beta chain is given with its context. These data are taken from a study of blood T cell repertoires in COVID-19. On the study more broadly: COVID-19 samples from acute and convalescent phases originated in the United States, Italy and Spain.

CDR1 and CDR2 from the germline V gene are SGHDN and FVKESK. The CDR3 sequence is 18 residues long. V gave up 0 bases and J gave up 4 bases; unmatched junction bases: 12. As handled by the study authors: Estimation of nucleated cell counts relied on the amplification of reference gene primers. This table comes from immunoSEQ multiplex PCR, and its TCRdb copy is limited to in-frame clones, with some not included. V, J and clone size were drawn from that table, and D and trimming were deduced from the DNA. The sample consists of 44,000 or so clones, less than 85% of them appearing once. This clonotype was obtained from a man between 50 and 59 years old with active COVID-19. The chain couples TRBV14 to TRBJ2-5; TRBD2 agrees at 9 bases. Sequenced material: peripheral blood. DNA for the CDR3: TGTGCCAGCAGCCAAGAAAGGAGTCTAGCGGGGTTCCGAGAGACCCAGTACTTC. It translates to CASSQERSLAGFRETQYF.